This is a list of T cell receptor beta chains from one sample in a study of control samples from healthy donors and cancer patients. TCRdb's copy holds only in-frame clones and misses some; the assay was immunoSEQ multiplex PCR. The profile covers tens of thousands of clones, with approximately 91% appearing a single time and about 9.5% taken by the ten largest. Sequencing was performed on PBMCs. The source of these receptors is a woman in her forties or fifties with colorectal cancer. CDR3s include the opening cysteine and the closing phenylalanine or tryptophan. The D gene is left open where the match is weak. Some rows have no size entry. The others give once, few or many, or a class for an expanded clone.

V gene	clone size	D gene	CDR3 length	J gene	CDR3 DNA	CDR3 protein
TRBV3-1/TRBV3-2	.	.	14	TRBJ1-5	TGTGCCAGCAGCCAACAAGGGCTTAATCAGCCCCAGCATTTT	CASSQQGLNQPQHF
TRBV10-2	few	.	14	TRBJ1-5	TGCGCCAGCAGTGAGTGGGGGGGGAATCAGCCCCAGCATTTT	CASSEWGGNQPQHF
TRBV2	.	TRBD1	16	TRBJ2-6	TGTGCCAGCAGGCCCCGACAGGGGTTCGGGGCCAACGTCCTGACTTTC	CASRPRQGFGANVLTF
TRBV2	.	.	14	TRBJ1-1	TGTGCCAGCAGTGAACAGGGTGGGAACACTGAAGCTTTCTTT	CASSEQGGNTEAFF
TRBV27	.	.	14	TRBJ1-6	TGTGCCAGCAGTTTGGCAGGGCTGGGCTCGCCCCTCCACTTT	CASSLAGLGSPLHF
TRBV5-1	.	TRBD1	14	TRBJ1-4	TGCGCCAGCAGCTCCGGACAGGGTGGTGAAAAACTGTTTTTT	CASSSGQGGEKLFF
TRBV28	.	TRBD1	13	TRBJ1-6	TGTGCCACCAAGGGACAGATTAATTCACCCCTCCACTTT	CATKGQINSPLHF
TRBV28	few	.	16	TRBJ1-5	TGTGCCAGCAGCCCCCCCCCGGGACAAGGGCATCAGCCCCAGCATTTT	CASSPPPGQGHQPQHF
TRBV19	.	.	14	TRBJ1-1	TGTGCCAGTAGTATGAAGGGGGTTGGCACTGAAGCTTTCTTT	CASSMKGVGTEAFF
TRBV5-6	.	TRBD2	13	TRBJ2-5	TGTGCCAGCAGCTTACAAGCGGGGGAGACCCAGTACTTC	CASSLQAGETQYF
TRBV25-1	.	.	17	TRBJ1-6	TGTGCCAGCAGTGAATCCGCCCGGACAGCAGGAGATTCACCCCTCCACTTT	CASSESARTAGDSPLHF
TRBV7-3	.	.	13	TRBJ1-1	TGTGCCAGCAGCTTCCAGGTGAACACTGAAGCTTTCTTT	CASSFQVNTEAFF
TRBV3-1/TRBV3-2	.	.	17	TRBJ2-5	TGTGCCAGCAGCCAAGATATGTGGAGGGGCCGGGAAGAGACCCAGTACTTC	CASSQDMWRGREETQYF
TRBV12-3/TRBV12-4	.	.	13	TRBJ1-2	TGTGCCAGCGATCGAGAGGGGGACTATGGCTACACCTTC	CASDREGDYGYTF
TRBV11-2	.	.	17	TRBJ2-3	TGTGCCAGCAGCCCGCCGACTACCACTTTACGCACAGATACGCAGTATTTT	CASSPPTTTLRTDTQYF
TRBV27	.	TRBD2	14	TRBJ2-5	TGTGCCAGCGCTACTCCGGGACTAGCGGGGGGATTTTACTTC	CASATPGLAGGFYF
TRBV19	.	TRBD2	15	TRBJ2-1	TGTGCCAGTAGAGTGAGTAGCGGGAGTTACAATGAGCAGTTCTTC	CASRVSSGSYNEQFF
TRBV18	.	.	13	TRBJ1-1	TGTGCCAGCTCACCTGGGGATAACACTGAAGCTTTCTTT	CASSPGDNTEAFF
TRBV25-1	.	TRBD1	17	TRBJ2-5	TGTGCCAGCAGTGCTTCACCGGGACAGGGTCGGGGGGAGACCCAGTACTTC	CASSASPGQGRGETQYF
TRBV6-4	.	.	14	TRBJ1-1	TGTGCCAGCAGTCGGGACAACATGAACACTGAAGCTTTCTTT	CASSRDNMNTEAFF
TRBV27	.	.	14	TRBJ2-1	TGTGCCAGCAGCGCTCGAGTCTCCTACAATGAGCAGTTCTTC	CASSARVSYNEQFF
TRBV12-3/TRBV12-4	.	.	13	TRBJ1-6	TGTGCCAGTGGGTCGGCAGCAAATTCACCCCTCCACTTT	CASGSAANSPLHF
TRBV5-8	.	.	12	TRBJ1-1	TGTGCCAGCAGCAAGGACTCTTATGAAGCTTTCTTT	CASSKDSYEAFF
TRBV5-1	.	.	12	TRBJ1-2	TGCGCCAGCAGACTGGACACCTATGGCTACACCTTC	CASRLDTYGYTF
TRBV28	.	.	16	TRBJ1-5	TGTGCCAGCAGTCCCGCTGGAATTGACGGAAATCAGCCCCAGCATTTT	CASSPAGIDGNQPQHF
TRBV7-8	.	TRBD1	16	TRBJ2-5	TGTGCCAGCAGCCCAGGACAGGGGGAGGGTCAAGAGACCCAGTACTTC	CASSPGQGEGQETQYF
TRBV7-2	.	TRBD1	14	TRBJ1-1	TGTGCCAGCAGCTTATATCCAGGGGGATTTGAAGCTTTCTTT	CASSLYPGGFEAFF
TRBV18	.	TRBD1	15	TRBJ2-6	TGTGCCAGCTCCTCGACAGGGACTGGGGCCAACGTCCTGACTTTC	CASSSTGTGANVLTF
TRBV5-1	.	TRBD1	13	TRBJ1-1	TGCGCCAGCGACAGGGAGGGAAACACTGAAGCTTTCTTT	CASDREGNTEAFF
TRBV10-3	.	TRBD2	14	TRBJ2-1	TGTGCCATCAGTGGGACTAGCGGGGGTGATGAGCAGTTCTTC	CAISGTSGGDEQFF
TRBV6-5	.	TRBD1	16	TRBJ1-3	TGTGCCAGCAGTTACACTGACAGGGGCCCTGGAAACACCATATATTTT	CASSYTDRGPGNTIYF
TRBV24-1	.	.	14	TRBJ2-1	TGTGCCACCAGTGTTGCGAGGGACGACAATGAGCAGTTCTTC	CATSVARDDNEQFF
TRBV5-1	few	.	14	TRBJ2-5	TGCGCCAGCGGGGGGGGCGGAAACCAAGAGACCCAGTACTTC	CASGGGGNQETQYF
TRBV10-2	.	.	13	TRBJ1-1	TGCGCCAGCAGTAGGGGGGGGAACACTGAAGCTTTCTTT	CASSRGGNTEAFF
TRBV3-1/TRBV3-2	.	.	23	TRBJ1-6	TGTGCCAGCAGCCAAGGGGGGGCGGTTGAGGATAGACAGGCGCCGCTAAATAATTCACCCCTCCACTTT	CASSQGGAVEDRQAPLNNSPLHF
TRBV19	.	.	15	TRBJ2-5	TGTGCCAGTAGTATAGCCGGGGGCGGCGGAGAGACCCAGTACTTC	CASSIAGGGGETQYF
TRBV6-2/TRBV6-3	.	.	10	TRBJ2-5	TGTGCCAGCAGCAGGGAGACCCAGTACTTC	CASSRETQYF
TRBV7-7	.	.	14	TRBJ2-3	TGTGCCAGCAGCTTAATCAGGGACACAGATACGCAGTATTTT	CASSLIRDTDTQYF
TRBV19	.	.	14	TRBJ1-2	TGTGCCAGTGCGAGTATCGAACAGTACTATGGCTACACCTTC	CASASIEQYYGYTF
TRBV19	few	.	15	TRBJ2-3	TGTGCCAGTACCTCCCCGGGCAGGGGCACAGATACGCAGTATTTT	CASTSPGRGTDTQYF
TRBV2	few	.	13	TRBJ1-5	TGTGCCAGCAAAGCACGAGACAATCAGCCCCAGCATTTT	CASKARDNQPQHF
TRBV2	.	TRBD1	16	TRBJ1-5	TGTGCCAGCAGGGGGGACAGGGAGGAAAGCAATCAGCCCCAGCATTTT	CASRGDREESNQPQHF
TRBV5-4	.	.	14	TRBJ1-6	TGTGCCAGCAGCTTAGGAGCGGGGAATTCACCCCTCCACTTT	CASSLGAGNSPLHF
TRBV7-9	.	TRBD1	15	TRBJ1-5	TGTGCCAGCAGCTCCACAGGGGGCGTTACTCAGCCCCAGCATTTT	CASSSTGGVTQPQHF
TRBV7-8	.	.	14	TRBJ1-1	TGTGCCAGCAGCCGTGTCGGGATTCAGACTGAAGCTTTCTTT	CASSRVGIQTEAFF
TRBV5-4	.	.	12	TRBJ1-2	TGTGCCAGCAGCTTGGGATCGTCCGGCTACACCTTC	CASSLGSSGYTF
TRBV7-3	.	TRBD2	18	TRBJ2-1	TGTGCCAGCAGCTTAATATCCTTAAGCGGGGGGGCCCACAATGAGCAGTTCTTC	CASSLISLSGGAHNEQFF
TRBV7-9	.	TRBD1	14	TRBJ2-5	TGTGCCAGCAGCCCGGGACAGGTCCTAGAGACCCAGTACTTC	CASSPGQVLETQYF